The 30 T cell receptor beta chains reported below all come from one sample, sequenced in a study of blood T cell repertoires in COVID-19. The method was immunoSEQ multiplex PCR; TCRdb's version includes in-frame clones alone and lacks a portion of them. The sample carries approximately 22,000 clones, roughly 84% recorded once. Sequences were obtained from peripheral blood. These receptors were obtained from an elderly man with active or convalescent COVID-19.

The V call is TRBV7-9, the J call TRBJ1-1; D might be TRBD1 (5 bases). This CDR3 is 14 amino acids long. The V end lost 3 bases, the J end lost 0 bases, and 8 bases lay between the germline ends. The germline CDR1 and CDR2 sequences are SEHNR and FQNEAQ (reference sequence). DNA for the CDR3: TGTGCCAGCAGCTTCGGGGGGGTGAACACTGAAGCTTTCTTT. It specifies CASSFGGVNTEAFF.

The chain joins TRBV9 to TRBJ1-4, with 9 nucleotides matching TRBD1. CDR1 is SGDLS and CDR2 is YYNGEE in the germline V gene. The CDR3 is 15 residues long. V shed 4 bases, J shed 8 bases, and the junction held 9 bases outside the gene matches. In DNA form, the CDR3 reads TGTGCCAGCAGCCTTAGGACAGGGGAGGGGGAAAAACTGTTTTTT. The encoded protein is CASSLRTGEGEKLFF.

By sample fraction, this clone is medium-sized (0.01 to 0.1%). The chain carries TRBV6-5 and TRBJ1-2; the D is unclear. CDR1 is MNHEY, CDR2 SVGAGI, per germline. The CDR3 runs to 15 residues. Trimming left V 0 bases short and J 7 bases short, with 15 bases between. The CDR3 DNA is TGTGCCAGCAGTTACTCTGGCCATAATACGGGTGGCTACACCTTC. This translates into CASSYSGHNTGGYTF.

A single count supports this clone. The V call is TRBV4-2, the J call TRBJ2-3, with 8 bases lining up with TRBD2. CDR3 length: 15 residues. Trimming took 6 bases from V and 2 from J; bases not matched to a gene: 7. Germline-derived CDR1 and CDR2 are LGHNA and YNFKEQ. The CDR3 DNA reads as TGTGCCAGCAGTCAACCGGGACTAGACACAGATACGCAGTATTTT. It specifies CASSQPGLDTDTQYF.

The chain carries TRBV1 and TRBJ2-3; TRBD2 is taken as the D call from the table, unchecked against the DNA. TRBV1 is a pseudogene. The CDR3 contains 16 residues. In DNA, the CDR3 is TGCACCAGCAGCCCTAAGACTAGCGGGTCCACAGATACGCAGTATTTT. Its protein product is CTSSPKTSGSTDTQYF.

V and J are TRBV20-1 and TRBJ2-7; TRBD1 is a possible D gene (7 bases). Per the germline V gene, CDR1 is DFQATT and CDR2 is SNEGSKA (reference sequence). This CDR3 region has 16 residues. The V gene lost 3 bases and the J gene lost 3 bases, with 21 bases spanning the gap. CDR3: CSASASSGGGFYEQYF. The CDR3 DNA is TGCAGTGCTAGTGCGTCGTCAGGGGGAGGATTCTACGAGCAGTACTTC.

The V call is TRBV5-1, the J call TRBJ1-2; TRBD1 might be the D (6 bases). V lost 2 bases, J lost 0 bases, and 17 bases lay in between. This CDR3 is 17 amino acids long. The germline gives CDR1 SGHRS, CDR2 YFSETQ. The CDR3 spells CASSLTHRVGANYGYTF. The DNA of the CDR3 is TGCGCCAGCAGCTTAACCCACAGGGTTGGGGCTAACTATGGCTACACCTTC.

The DNA of the CDR3 is TGTGCCTGGAGTGTAATGGGTAGCAAAGAGACCCAGTACTTC. Its protein product is CAWSVMGSKETQYF. This chain uses TRBV30 with TRBJ2-5; D uncertain. Germline values: CDR1 GTSNPN, CDR2 SVGIG (reference sequence). The CDR3 contains 14 residues. Trimming stripped 0 bases from V and 3 bases from J, with 11 bases between.

The rearrangement uses TRBV4-1 and TRBJ1-2; D is perhaps TRBD1 (5 bases). V was clipped by 7 bases and J by 2 bases, with 11 bases between them. Germline V gene sequence: CDR1 MGHRA, CDR2 YSYEKL. CDR3 length: 13 amino acids. DNA of the CDR3: TGCGCCAGCACCCTCGGGGGGAACTATGGCTACACCTTC. It yields the protein CASTLGGNYGYTF.

This chain connects TRBV7-2 to TRBJ1-1, with D maybe TRBD1 (6 bases). The CDR3 covers 15 residues. V lost 5 bases, J lost 5 bases, and 18 bases lay in between. Germline loops: CDR1 SGHTA, CDR2 FQGNSA. The CDR3 DNA sequence: TGTGCCAGCAGCGCCTACCGGGGGGGGCGGACTGAAGCTTTCTTT. Translating it yields CASSAYRGGRTEAFF.

V gene TRBV4-2 combines with J gene TRBJ1-5; TRBD1 matches at 7 bases. After removal of 3 bases from V and 2 bases from J, the junction contained 7 bases not matched to a gene. CDR1 LGHNA and CDR2 YNFKEQ come from the germline V gene. The length of the CDR3 is 16 residues. The CDR3 is CASSHPGQAGNQPQHF. The CDR3 coding sequence is TGTGCCAGCAGCCACCCAGGACAGGCTGGCAATCAGCCCCAGCATTTT.

The chain carries TRBV9 and TRBJ2-2; TRBD2 might be the D (5 bases). The CDR3 spans 15 residues. Germline V CDR1 and CDR2: SGDLS, YYNGEE. With 3 bases removed from V and 0 bases from J, the gap between germline ends came to 9 bases. DNA for the CDR3: TGTGCCAGCAGCGGGGCGGGCGCGAACACCGGGGAGCTGTTTTTT. As protein: CASSGAGANTGELFF.

The rearrangement joins TRBV9 to TRBJ2-3, with unresolved D. The V gene lost 4 bases and the J gene lost 5 bases, with 8 bases spanning the gap. The germline V gene has CDR1 SGDLS and CDR2 YYNGEE. This CDR3 is 12 amino acids long. The CDR3 is CASSPLGDTQYF. For the CDR3, the DNA is TGTGCCAGCAGCCCTCTAGGAGATACGCAGTATTTT.

V gene TRBV3-1 (or the pseudogene TRBV3-2) combines with J gene TRBJ2-6; maybe TRBD2 (6 bases). Germline CDR1 and CDR2: LGHDT and YNNKEL (reference sequence). The CDR3 length is 18 residues. The V and J ends lost 3 bases and 3 bases respectively, with 18 bases between them. The chain's CDR3 is CASSQVAGSEIGANVLTF. The CDR3 bases are TGTGCCAGCAGCCAGGTGGCGGGGAGTGAGATTGGGGCCAACGTCCTGACTTTC.

A few counts support this clone. The gene calls are TRBV5-1 and TRBJ1-3, with 7 nucleotides matching TRBD1. This CDR3 region has 17 residues. Germline V gene lookup returns CDR1 SGHRS and CDR2 YFSETQ. V was pared by 2 bases and J by 2 bases, with 10 bases of the junction left unmatched. CDR3 nucleotides: TGCGCCAGCAGCTTCGTCCCCCAGGGGGAGACTGGAAACACCATATATTTT. It translates to CASSFVPQGETGNTIYF.

This clone was counted a single time. CDR3 nucleotides: TGCGCCAGCAGCTCCGGGACTACAGAATTATACACAGATACGCAGTATTTT. As protein: CASSSGTTELYTDTQYF. This chain links TRBV5-1 with TRBJ2-3, with 7 bases matching TRBD2. Germline CDR1 and CDR2: SGHRS and YFSETQ. CDR3 size: 17 residues. V lost 3 bases and J lost 2; bases outside the gene matches: 12.

CDR3 in DNA: TGTGCCAGTGGAAGGACAGGGGGAAGGCAAGAGACCCAGTACTTC. Encoded protein: CASGRTGGRQETQYF. V usage is TRBV7-2 and J usage is TRBJ2-5, with 10 nucleotides matching TRBD1. Trimming cost V 9 bases and J 2 bases; bases outside gene matches: 9. This CDR3 spans 15 amino acids. Germline V gene sequence: CDR1 SGHTA, CDR2 FQGNSA.

The sample holds a few counts of this clone. DNA of the CDR3: TGCGCCAGCAGCAGAAATAGTCAGGGGAGGGAAGGGAATTCACCCCTCCACTTT. Translated, it gives CASSRNSQGREGNSPLHF. The chain employs TRBV10-2 and TRBJ1-6; D possibly corresponds to TRBD1 (6 bases). The V and J ends lost 6 bases and 7 bases respectively, with 25 bases between them. The CDR3 consists of 18 residues. Germline CDR1 and CDR2: WSHSY and SAAADI.

The V call is TRBV7-9, the J call TRBJ2-1; tentatively, D is TRBD2 (7 bases). V was pared by 5 bases and J by 9 bases, with 20 bases between. In germline, CDR1 is SEHNR, CDR2 FQNEAQ (reference sequence). The CDR3 totals 15 residues. CDR3 in amino acids: CASSLPPLGGAEQFF. CDR3 coding DNA: TGTGCCAGCAGCCTTCCGCCTTTAGGGGGGGCTGAGCAGTTCTTC.

This chain links TRBV6-1 with TRBJ2-7; D ambiguous. Germline V gives CDR1 MNHNS, CDR2 SASEGT. This CDR3 has 13 amino acids. V was clipped by 1 base and J by 2 bases, with 6 bases between them. In DNA form, the CDR3 reads TGTGCCAGCAGTGAAGGTCTTCCCTACGAGCAGTACTTC. Translation: CASSEGLPYEQYF.

Only one count was recorded for this clone. This chain connects TRBV2 to TRBJ2-1, with 12 bases identical to TRBD2. The junction had 6 bases not matched to a gene; V was cut back by 2 bases and J by 7 bases. CDR1 is SNHLY, CDR2 FYNNEI, per germline. The CDR3 length is 16 residues. The CDR3 region is CASSEIGTSGSNEQFF. For the CDR3, the DNA is TGTGCCAGCAGTGAAATCGGGACTAGCGGGTCAAATGAGCAGTTCTTC. Using reference TRBV2 and TRBJ2-1 for the parts outside the CDR3, the full variable domain is EPEVTQTPSHQVTQMGQEVILRCVPISNHLYFYWYRQILGQKVEFLVSFYNNEISEKSEIFDDQFSVERPDGSNFTLKIRSTKLEDSAMYFCASSEIGTSGSNEQFFGPGTRLTVL.

The chain has TRBV6-4 and TRBJ2-1; 9 bases match TRBD1. In germline, CDR1 is MRHNA, CDR2 SNTAGT. V dropped 6 bases and J dropped 5; count of bases not matched to a gene: 8. This CDR3 has 15 amino acids. CDR3 bases: TGTGCCAGCAGCCTCACGGGACAGGGTAACAATGAGCAGTTCTTC. Protein product: CASSLTGQGNNEQFF.

The rearrangement links TRBV19 to TRBJ2-7, with TRBD2 identical over 7 bases. Germline CDR1 LNHDA, CDR2 SQIVND (reference sequence). This CDR3 region has 16 residues. The junction had 12 bases not matched to a gene; V was cut back by 5 bases and J by 2 bases. The CDR3 sequence: CASSGRGTAGAYEQYF. CDR3 DNA: TGTGCCAGTAGTGGACGAGGGACGGCGGGGGCCTACGAGCAGTACTTC.

The sample holds one count of this clone. The chain uses TRBV7-9 and TRBJ1-2; D is ambiguous. CDR1 SEHNR and CDR2 FQNEAQ come from the germline V gene (reference sequence). CDR3 length: 12 amino acids. The germline V and J ends were trimmed by 1 base and 8 bases, with 8 bases remaining between them. The CDR3 nucleotides are TGTGCCAGCAGCTTAGATGTCTTAGGCTACACCTTC. This encodes CASSLDVLGYTF. Filled out from reference TRBV7-9 and TRBJ1-2, the complete variable domain reads DTGVSQNPRHKITKRGQNVTFRCDPISEHNRLYWYRQTLGQGPEFLTYFQNEAQLEKSRLLSDRFSAERPKGSFSTLEIQRTEQGDSAMYLCASSLDVLGYTFGSGTRLTVV.

CDR3 nucleotide sequence: TGTGCCAGCAGCTTAGACCCAGCGGGAGCGGTAGATACGCAGTATTTT. Residues: CASSLDPAGAVDTQYF. The gene calls are TRBV7-2 and TRBJ2-3; the match to TRBD2 covers 8 bases. Germline V gives CDR1 SGHTA, CDR2 FQGNSA. The CDR3 has 16 residues. The V segment lost 1 base and the J segment 5 bases; nucleotides outside the gene matches: 8.

Relative to its sample, this clone is medium-sized. The chain is built from TRBV11-2 and TRBJ1-4, with a tentative D call TRBD1 (5 bases). In germline, CDR1 is SGHAT, CDR2 FQNNGV. This CDR3 comprises 15 residues. Between the trimmed V and J ends, which lost 4 bases and 6 bases, there was a span of 15 bases. The CDR3 loop reads CASSSLAGMDEKLFF. CDR3 nucleotide sequence: TGTGCCAGCAGCTCCCTGGCAGGGATGGATGAAAAACTGTTTTTT.

This rearrangement joins TRBV5-4 to TRBJ1-2; D is uncertain. The germline V gene encodes CDR1 SGHNT and CDR2 YYREEE (reference sequence). This CDR3 is 13 amino acids long. Trimming removed 0 bases at V and 2 bases at J, with 5 bases between. The CDR3 DNA follows: TGTGCCAGCAGCTTGGGCGTCAACTATGGCTACACCTTC. It specifies CASSLGVNYGYTF.

Here the CDR3 DNA reads TGCGCCAGCAGTCTTAGCGGACTTGTCTCCTACAATGAGCAGTTCTTC. This sequence encodes CASSLSGLVSYNEQFF. The chain is built from TRBV4-1 and TRBJ2-1; weak D call: TRBD2 (6 bases). Trimming cost V 6 bases and J 0 bases, with 15 bases left between them. This CDR3 spans 16 amino acids. CDR1 is MGHRA, CDR2 YSYEKL, per germline.

This clone was picked up one time. The chain couples TRBV5-8 to TRBJ2-7; 10 bases fit TRBD1. CDR1 is SGHTS and CDR2 is YDEGEE in the germline V gene. V was clipped by 5 bases and J by 6 bases; unmatched bases: 11. The CDR3 runs 15 residues. CDR3 DNA sequence: TGTGCCAGCAGTAAAACCCGGGACAGGGGTTTCGAGCAGTACTTC. Translated: CASSKTRDRGFEQYF.

This chain uses TRBV7-2 with TRBJ1-1; D unclear. V was cut by 1 base and J by 1 base, with 4 bases left in between. Germline V gene lookup returns CDR1 SGHTA and CDR2 FQGNSA. The CDR3 has 13 residues. The CDR3: CASSLGANTEAFF. CDR3 nucleotide sequence: TGTGCCAGCAGCTTAGGGGCGAACACTGAAGCTTTCTTT.